This T cell receptor (beta chain) was profiled in a study of blood T cell repertoires in COVID-19. Germline CDR1 and CDR2: MNHEY and SMNVEV (reference sequence). The CDR3 has 17 amino acids. Trimming removed 3 bases at V and 8 bases at J, with 25 bases between. TCRdb's copy holds only in-frame clones and misses some; the assay was immunoSEQ multiplex PCR. The table has some 300,000 clones, around nine tenths seen once. This sequence originates from a woman younger than 45 who had recovered from COVID-19. Sequenced sample: PBMCs or T cells enriched from blood (not recorded which). V usage is TRBV27 and J usage is TRBJ1-2; D might be TRBD1 (5 bases). CDR3 coding DNA: TGTGCCAGCAGTTTCCTAAACCAGGCAGGGATTGTTGGGGGCTACACCTTC. Protein sequence: CASSFLNQAGIVGGYTF.